This T cell receptor (beta chain) was recovered during a study of tumor and adjacent non-tumor tissue in lung cancer. At the level of the study: Stage I to III disease affected about nine men and roughly 5 women aged roughly 30 to 80.

Germline-derived CDR1 and CDR2 are MNHEY and SVGAGI. This CDR3 has 18 amino acids. The V and J ends lost 0 bases and 1 base, in that order; junction bases with no gene match: 11. A modified ARM-PCR protocol with three rounds of nested PCR amplified TCRbeta. TCRdb re-derived calls from the multiplex PCR reads in MiXCR, one entry per CDR3 protein. The data contain 40,000 to 45,000 distinct CDR3 sequences, 60% to 70% of them singletons. The template was RNA from unsorted bulk tissue. Distant lung tissue was collected more than 3 cm away from the tumor edge. In its sample, this clonotype is medium-sized. This rearrangement joins TRBV6-5 to TRBJ1-1; 7 bases are shared with TRBD1. This TCR came from a woman aged 35 to 49 with non-small cell lung cancer. Sequencing was done on a sample of distant non-tumor lung tissue. DNA of the CDR3: TGTGCCAGCAGTTACTCGAGGGGGCAGGCTAGGCGGAACACTGAAGCTTTCTTT. It translates to CASSYSRGQARRNTEAFF.